This TCR beta chain is from a study of identical twins. A universal primer site was incorporated via template switching, and the cDNA contained unique molecular identifiers. In TCRdb, the 5' RACE reads were re-called with MiXCR into one record per CDR3 protein. The table shows roughly 710,000 distinct CDR3 sequences, with around 6% occurring only once. Study results and limitations: Zero-insertion results could be subject to partial confounding by invariant MAIT and iNKT cells. Weaker excess twin sharing was seen among beta out-of-frame sequences.

This clonotype was observed a handful of times. Antigen unknown. V shed 4 bases and J 1 base; nucleotides not matched to a gene: 4. The CDR3 sequence is 15 residues long. Germline V gene data show CDR1 as LGHDT and CDR2 as YNNKEL (reference sequence). This receptor was taken from a man aged 18 to 29 in good health. Sequenced sample: naive T cells sorted from blood. The chain uses TRBV3-1 and TRBJ2-7; 10 bases map to TRBD2. The CDR3 region is CASSRPGLASYEQYV. CDR3 DNA sequence: TGTGCCAGCAGCCGCCCGGGACTAGCGTCCTACGAGCAGTACGTC.